The text below deals with one T cell receptor (beta chain). Its antigen remains undetermined. The input lacks base qualities; no much larger clone sits a single base away. The data were taken from a study of radiotherapy plus CTLA-4 blockade in lung cancer (dated by TCRdb to 2017 to 2018). At the level of the whole study: Among the enrolled patients, about 19% had an objective response, and about 31% reached disease control. General findings and caveats noted by the study authors: After treatment with radiotherapy and ipilimumab, TCR clones that originated in tumors expanded in peripheral blood. The strongest predictors of response, as reported, were early dynamic changes in blood T cell clones along with a rise in serum interferon-beta after radiation.

The library was obtained by the immunoSEQ multiplex PCR assay. What TCRdb holds here is the immuneACCESS table cut down to in-frame rearrangements. Part of the clones is not present; checked against another copy, under half of the missing clones reflect an unresolved V gene, and the others are unexplained. Recorded for this sample are 39,000 or so clones; about 70% of them occurred a single time. Clones ranked in the top ten supply less than 9% of the sample. In this study, focal radiation therapy paired with CTLA-4 blockade (ipilimumab) was tested in patients who had chemo-refractory metastatic non-small-cell lung cancer. The germline V gene specifies SGHRS as CDR1 and YFSETQ as CDR2. Including cysteine and phenylalanine, the CDR3 has 15 amino acids. Of the read, only the CDR3 DNA is kept; its 45 bases are in frame from base 1. V is cut back by 0 bases and J by 2 bases, with 1 base in the junction unmatched.

The clonotype comes from a human donor with non-small cell lung cancer who had stable disease on radiotherapy plus ipilimumab. The source material was peripheral blood, sampled from a patient treated with radiotherapy plus ipilimumab. The V and J segments used are TRBV5-1 and TRBJ2-3, with 9 bases matching TRBD2. The nucleotides are TGCGCCAGCAGCTTGGTAGCGGGGGACACAGATACGCAGTATTTT. It translates to CASSLVAGDTDTQYF.